The clone carrying this T cell receptor (beta chain) was detected ten times or more. Antigen: not known. These data come from a study of T cell repertoires in cytomegalovirus infection. General study results and limits: CMV-specific TCR beta clonotypes restricted by HLA-C were the ones dominating the ex vivo response.

TCRdb itself ran the reads through MiXCR, one entry per CDR3 protein. The sample has fewer than 350,000 distinct CDR3 sequences; over 7.5% are singletons. Sequencing was performed on PBMCs. This clonotype was obtained from a human donor in good health (CMV status not recorded). Some clones in this sample may be carry-over from other donors' samples.

The CDR3 protein is CATMTSNNYNEQFF. For the CDR3, the DNA is TGTGCCACCATGACTAGTAATAACTACAATGAGCAGTTCTTC. This rearrangement joins TRBV6-2 or TRBV6-3 to TRBJ2-1; a weak D match, TRBD2 (6 bases). Germline CDR1 is MNHEY and CDR2 is SVGEGT. The ends were cut back, 10 bases at V and 3 bases at J, with 16 bases in the middle. The CDR3 covers 14 residues.